This TCR beta chain was obtained from a study of cytomegalovirus exposure and HLA in healthy donors. Findings and limits, study-wide: When a later analysis compared HLA-associated TCR beta chains with equally common others, the HLA-associated chains turned out to be more clonally expanded and to have lower generation probabilities.

With V trimmed by 7 bases and J by 5 bases, 3 bases remained unmatched. Germline V gene data show CDR1 as SGDLS and CDR2 as YYNGEE. CDR3 length: 14 residues. Of note for this clone: Its antigen is not identified.

With 60 Vbeta and 13 Jbeta primers, the PCR was carried out. Sequencing used immunoSEQ multiplex PCR; TCRdb keeps in-frame clones, though not all of them. The table includes about 43,000 clones, roughly 64% detected once. The source is a man aged 60 to 69 in good health and CMV-seropositive. The rearrangement uses TRBV9 and TRBJ2-1; TRBD2 agrees at 13 bases. The sample comprised PBMCs. CDR3 in amino acids: CASGTSGTNNEQFF. The CDR3, as DNA: TGTGCCAGCGGGACTAGCGGGACGAACAATGAGCAGTTCTTC.